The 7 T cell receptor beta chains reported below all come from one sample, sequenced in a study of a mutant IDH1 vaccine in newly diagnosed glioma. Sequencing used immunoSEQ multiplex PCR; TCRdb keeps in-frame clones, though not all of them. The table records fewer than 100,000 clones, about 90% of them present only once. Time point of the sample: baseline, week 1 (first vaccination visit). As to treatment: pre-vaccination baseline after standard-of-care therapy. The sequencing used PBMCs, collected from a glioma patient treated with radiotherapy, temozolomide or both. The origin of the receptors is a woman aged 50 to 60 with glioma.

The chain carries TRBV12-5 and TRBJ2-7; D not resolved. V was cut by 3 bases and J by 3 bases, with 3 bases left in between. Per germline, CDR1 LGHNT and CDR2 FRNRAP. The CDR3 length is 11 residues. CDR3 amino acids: CASGFGYEQYF. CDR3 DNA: TGTGCTAGTGGTTTCGGCTACGAGCAGTACTTC.

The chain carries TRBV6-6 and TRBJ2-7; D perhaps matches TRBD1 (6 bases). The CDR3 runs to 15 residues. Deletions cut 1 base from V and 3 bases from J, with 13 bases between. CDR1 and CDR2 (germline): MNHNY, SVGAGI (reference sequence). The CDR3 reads CASSYLTGSHYEQYF. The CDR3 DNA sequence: TGTGCCAGCAGTTACTTAACAGGGTCTCACTACGAGCAGTACTTC.

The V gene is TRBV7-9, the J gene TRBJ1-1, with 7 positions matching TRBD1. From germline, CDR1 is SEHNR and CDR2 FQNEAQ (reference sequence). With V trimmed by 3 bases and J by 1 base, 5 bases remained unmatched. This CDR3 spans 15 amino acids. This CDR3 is CASSFSGGGNTEAFF. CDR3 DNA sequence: TGTGCCAGCAGCTTCTCAGGGGGTGGGAACACTGAAGCTTTCTTT.

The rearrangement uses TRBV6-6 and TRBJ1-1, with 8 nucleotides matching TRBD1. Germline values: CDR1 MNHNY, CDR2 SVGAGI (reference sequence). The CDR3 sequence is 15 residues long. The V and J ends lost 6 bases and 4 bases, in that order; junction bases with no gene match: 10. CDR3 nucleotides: TGTGCCAGCAGCCTGGACAGGGTGACGGGCACTGAAGCTTTCTTT. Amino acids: CASSLDRVTGTEAFF.

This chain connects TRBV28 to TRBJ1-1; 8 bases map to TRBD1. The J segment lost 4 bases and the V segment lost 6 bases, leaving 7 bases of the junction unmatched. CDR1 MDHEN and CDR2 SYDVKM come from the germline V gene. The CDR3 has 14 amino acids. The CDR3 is CASRTTGVGTEAFF. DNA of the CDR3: TGTGCCAGCAGAACGACAGGGGTGGGCACTGAAGCTTTCTTT.

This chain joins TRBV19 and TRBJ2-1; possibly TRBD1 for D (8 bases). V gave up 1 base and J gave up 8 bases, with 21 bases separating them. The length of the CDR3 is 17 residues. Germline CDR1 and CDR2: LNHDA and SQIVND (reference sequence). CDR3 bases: TGTGCCAGTAGTATAGGGGGGGGACAGGCCAAATCTCATGAGCAGTTCTTC. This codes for CASSIGGGQAKSHEQFF.

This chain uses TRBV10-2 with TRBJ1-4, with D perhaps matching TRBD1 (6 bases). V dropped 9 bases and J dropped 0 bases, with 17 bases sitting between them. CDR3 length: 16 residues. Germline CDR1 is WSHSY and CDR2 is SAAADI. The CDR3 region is CAREGEPDTTNEKLFF. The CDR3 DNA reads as TGCGCCAGGGAGGGGGAACCGGACACAACTAATGAAAAACTGTTTTTT.